This record looks at one TCR beta chain sequence and its context. Authors of the study amplified TCR beta CDR3 regions from RNA transcripts. The HTBI primer set was used in a first-round RT-PCR of the TCR CDR3. TCRdb re-called the multiplex PCR reads through MiXCR, storing one row per CDR3 protein. The sample yields around 340,000 distinct CDR3 sequences, 20% to 25% seen once. The data stem from a study of T cells in Graves' hyperthyroidism and ophthalmopathy. Graves' hyperthyroidism is called stable when ophthalmopathy does not progress within 18 months. In patients aged 18 to 65, hyperthyroidism was newly diagnosed, with duration under 2 months. Investigators excluded patients with uncontrolled infection, other autoimmune disease, pregnancy or lactation. Source material: blood. The clonotype was recovered from a woman in her forties or fifties with Graves' hyperthyroidism.

Here the CDR3 DNA reads TGTGCCAGTAGTACGGCATGGGGGACCACTGAAGCTTTCTTT. Amino acids: CASSTAWGTTEAFF. The V gene is TRBV19, the J gene TRBJ1-1; D might be TRBD1 (5 bases). The CDR3 loop spans 14 amino acids. Germline V gives CDR1 LNHDA, CDR2 SQIVND (reference sequence). Trimming removed 4 bases at V and 4 bases at J, with 13 bases between.